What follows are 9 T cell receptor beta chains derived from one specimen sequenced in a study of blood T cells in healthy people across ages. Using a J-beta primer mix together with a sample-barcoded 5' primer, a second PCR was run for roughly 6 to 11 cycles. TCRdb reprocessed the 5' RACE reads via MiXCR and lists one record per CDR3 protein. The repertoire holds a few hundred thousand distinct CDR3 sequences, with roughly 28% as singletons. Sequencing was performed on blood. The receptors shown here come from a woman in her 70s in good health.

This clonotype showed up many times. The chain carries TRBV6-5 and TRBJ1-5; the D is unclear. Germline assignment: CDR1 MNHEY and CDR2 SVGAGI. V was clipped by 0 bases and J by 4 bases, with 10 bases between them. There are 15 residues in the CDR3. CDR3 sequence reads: CASSYSVGFNQPQHF. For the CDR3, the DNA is TGTGCCAGCAGTTACTCGGTTGGGTTTAATCAGCCCCAGCATTTT.

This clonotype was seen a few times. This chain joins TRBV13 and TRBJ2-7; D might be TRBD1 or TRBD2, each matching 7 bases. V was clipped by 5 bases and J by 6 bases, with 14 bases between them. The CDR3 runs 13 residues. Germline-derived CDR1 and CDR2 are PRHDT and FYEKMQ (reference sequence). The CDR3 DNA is TGTGCCAGCAGCCGGGGGGACAGCCTCGAGCAGTACTTC. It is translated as CASSRGDSLEQYF.

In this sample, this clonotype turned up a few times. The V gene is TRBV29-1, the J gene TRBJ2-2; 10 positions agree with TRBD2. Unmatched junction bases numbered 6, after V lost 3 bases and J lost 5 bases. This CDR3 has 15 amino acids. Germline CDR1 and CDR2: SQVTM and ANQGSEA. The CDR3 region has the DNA TGCAGCGTTGATCTAGCGGGGGTCAATACCGGGGAGCTGTTTTTT. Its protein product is CSVDLAGVNTGELFF.

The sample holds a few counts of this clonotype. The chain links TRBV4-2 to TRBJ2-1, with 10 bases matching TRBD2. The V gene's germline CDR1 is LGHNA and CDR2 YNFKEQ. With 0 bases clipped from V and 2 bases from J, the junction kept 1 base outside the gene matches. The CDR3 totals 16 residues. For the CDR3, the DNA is TGTGCCAGCAGCCAAGAGCTAGCGGGGGCCTACAATGAGCAGTTCTTC. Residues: CASSQELAGAYNEQFF.

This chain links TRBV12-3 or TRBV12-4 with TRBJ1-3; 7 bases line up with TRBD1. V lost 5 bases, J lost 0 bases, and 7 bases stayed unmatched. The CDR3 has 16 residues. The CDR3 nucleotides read TGTGCCAGCAGTGCCAATTGGGACAGCTCTGGAAACACCATATATTTT. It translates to CASSANWDSSGNTIYF.

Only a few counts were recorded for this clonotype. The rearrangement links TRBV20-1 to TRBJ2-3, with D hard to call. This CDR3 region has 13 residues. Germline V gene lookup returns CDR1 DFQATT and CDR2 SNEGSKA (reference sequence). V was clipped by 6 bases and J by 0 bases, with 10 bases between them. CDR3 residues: CSAGFSSTDTQYF. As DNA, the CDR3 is TGCAGTGCAGGGTTTTCTAGCACAGATACGCAGTATTTT.

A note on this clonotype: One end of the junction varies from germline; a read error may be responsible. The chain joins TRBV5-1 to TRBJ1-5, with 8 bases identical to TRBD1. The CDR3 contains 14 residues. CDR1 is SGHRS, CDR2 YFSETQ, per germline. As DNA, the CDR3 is TGCGCCAGCAGCTTGCAACAGGGGGATCAGTCCCAGCATTTT. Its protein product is CASSLQQGDQSQHF.

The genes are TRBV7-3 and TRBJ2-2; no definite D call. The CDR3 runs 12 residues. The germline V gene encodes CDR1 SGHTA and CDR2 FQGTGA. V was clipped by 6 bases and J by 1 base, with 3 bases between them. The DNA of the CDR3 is TGTGCCAGCAGTGAGAACACCGGGGAGCTGTTTTTT. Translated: CASSENTGELFF. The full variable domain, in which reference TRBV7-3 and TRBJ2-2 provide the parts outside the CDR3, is GAGVSQTPSNKVTEKGKYVELRCDPISGHTALYWYRQSLGQGPEFLIYFQGTGAADDSGLPNDRFFAVRPEGSVSTLKIQRTERGDSAVYLCASSENTGELFFGEGSRLTVL.

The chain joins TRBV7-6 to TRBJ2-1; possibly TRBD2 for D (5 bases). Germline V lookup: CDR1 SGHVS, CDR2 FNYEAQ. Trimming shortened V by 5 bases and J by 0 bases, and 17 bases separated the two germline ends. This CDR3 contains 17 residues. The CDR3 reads CASSRGPIESSYNEQFF. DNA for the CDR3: TGTGCCAGCAGCCGCGGGCCTATCGAGAGCTCCTACAATGAGCAGTTCTTC.